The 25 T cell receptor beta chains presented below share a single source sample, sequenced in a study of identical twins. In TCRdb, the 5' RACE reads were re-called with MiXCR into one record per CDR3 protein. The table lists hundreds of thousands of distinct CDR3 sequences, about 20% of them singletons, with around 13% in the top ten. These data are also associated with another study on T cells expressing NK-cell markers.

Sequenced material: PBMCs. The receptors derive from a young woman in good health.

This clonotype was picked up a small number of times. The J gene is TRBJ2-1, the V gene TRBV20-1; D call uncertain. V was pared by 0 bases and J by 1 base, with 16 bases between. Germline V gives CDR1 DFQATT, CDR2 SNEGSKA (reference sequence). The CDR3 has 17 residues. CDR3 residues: CSARDHLGIQSYNEQFF. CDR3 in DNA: TGCAGTGCTAGAGATCATTTAGGGATACAATCCTACAATGAGCAGTTCTTC.

The CDR3 spells CSAPISNEQFF. For the CDR3, the DNA is TGCAGCGCCCCAATATCCAATGAGCAGTTCTTC. This chain uses TRBV29-1 with TRBJ2-1; D unclear. The CDR3 has 11 amino acids. With 7 bases removed from V and 6 bases from J, the gap between germline ends came to 10 bases. The V gene's germline CDR1 is SQVTM and CDR2 ANQGSEA.

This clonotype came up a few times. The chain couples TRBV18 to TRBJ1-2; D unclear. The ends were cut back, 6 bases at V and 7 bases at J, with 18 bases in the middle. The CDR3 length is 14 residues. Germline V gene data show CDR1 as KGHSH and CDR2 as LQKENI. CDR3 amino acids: CASSPVGIGVGYTF. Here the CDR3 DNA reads TGTGCCAGCTCTCCGGTTGGGATCGGGGTTGGCTACACCTTC.

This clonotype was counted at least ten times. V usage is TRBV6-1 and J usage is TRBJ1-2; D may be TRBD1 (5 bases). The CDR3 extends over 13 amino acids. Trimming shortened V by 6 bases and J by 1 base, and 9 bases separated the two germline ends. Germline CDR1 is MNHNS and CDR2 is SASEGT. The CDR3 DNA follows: TGTGCCAGCAGCGGGACGGGTAACTATGGCTACACCTTC. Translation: CASSGTGNYGYTF.

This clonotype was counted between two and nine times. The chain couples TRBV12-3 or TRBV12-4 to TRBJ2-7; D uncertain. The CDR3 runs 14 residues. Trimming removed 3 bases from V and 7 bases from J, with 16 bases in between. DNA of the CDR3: TGTGCCAGCAGTTTTAACTTGGGCCCCCGTGAGCAGTACTTC. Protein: CASSFNLGPREQYF.

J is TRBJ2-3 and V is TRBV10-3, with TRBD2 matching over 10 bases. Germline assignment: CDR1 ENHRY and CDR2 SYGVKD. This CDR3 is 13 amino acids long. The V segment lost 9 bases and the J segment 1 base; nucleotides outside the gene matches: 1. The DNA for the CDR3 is TGTGCCATTACTAGCGGGGGCACAGATACGCAGTATTTT. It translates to CAITSGGTDTQYF.

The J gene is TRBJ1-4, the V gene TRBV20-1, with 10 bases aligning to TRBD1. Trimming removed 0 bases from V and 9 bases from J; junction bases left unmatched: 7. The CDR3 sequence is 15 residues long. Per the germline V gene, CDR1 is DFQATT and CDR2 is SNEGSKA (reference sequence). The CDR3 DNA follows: TGCAGTGCTAGAGATGCCGGACAGGGGGAGAAAAAACTGTTTTTT. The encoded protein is CSARDAGQGEKKLFF.

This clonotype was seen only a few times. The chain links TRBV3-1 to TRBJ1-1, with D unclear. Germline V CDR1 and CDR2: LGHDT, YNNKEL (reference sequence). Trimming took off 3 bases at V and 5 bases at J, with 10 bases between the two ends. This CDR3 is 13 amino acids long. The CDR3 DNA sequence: TGTGCCAGCAGCCAGAGCGGGTTGACTGAAGCTTTCTTT. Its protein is CASSQSGLTEAFF.

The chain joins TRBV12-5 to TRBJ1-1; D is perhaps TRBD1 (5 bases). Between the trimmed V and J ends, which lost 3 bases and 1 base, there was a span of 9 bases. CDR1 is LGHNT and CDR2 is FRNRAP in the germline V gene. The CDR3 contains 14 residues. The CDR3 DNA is TGTGCTAGTGGTTTTCAGGGAACGAACACTGAAGCTTTCTTT. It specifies CASGFQGTNTEAFF.

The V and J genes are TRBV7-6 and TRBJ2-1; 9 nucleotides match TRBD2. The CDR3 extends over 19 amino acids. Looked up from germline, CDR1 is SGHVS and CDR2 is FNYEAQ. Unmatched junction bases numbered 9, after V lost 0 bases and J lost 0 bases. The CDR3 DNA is TGTGCCAGCAGCTTAGCGGGTAGCGGGAGCCTAAACTCCTACAATGAGCAGTTCTTC. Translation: CASSLAGSGSLNSYNEQFF.

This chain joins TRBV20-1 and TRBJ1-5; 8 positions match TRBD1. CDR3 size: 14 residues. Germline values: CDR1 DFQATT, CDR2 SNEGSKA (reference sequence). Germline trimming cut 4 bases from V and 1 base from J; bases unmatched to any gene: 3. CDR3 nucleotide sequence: TGCAGTGCTACCAGGGGGCGCAGCAATCAGCCCCAGCATTTT. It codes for CSATRGRSNQPQHF.

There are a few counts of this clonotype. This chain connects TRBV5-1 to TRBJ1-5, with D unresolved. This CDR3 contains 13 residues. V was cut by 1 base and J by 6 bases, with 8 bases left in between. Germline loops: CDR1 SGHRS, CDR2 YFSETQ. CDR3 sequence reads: CASSLSGVQPQHF. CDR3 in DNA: TGCGCCAGCAGCTTGTCGGGAGTTCAGCCCCAGCATTTT.

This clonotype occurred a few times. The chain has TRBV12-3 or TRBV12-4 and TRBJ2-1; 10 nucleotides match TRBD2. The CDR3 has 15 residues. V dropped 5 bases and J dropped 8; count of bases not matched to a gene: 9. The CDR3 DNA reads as TGTGCCAGCAGTCACGACGGACTAGCGGCGGATGAGCAGTTCTTC. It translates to CASSHDGLAADEQFF.

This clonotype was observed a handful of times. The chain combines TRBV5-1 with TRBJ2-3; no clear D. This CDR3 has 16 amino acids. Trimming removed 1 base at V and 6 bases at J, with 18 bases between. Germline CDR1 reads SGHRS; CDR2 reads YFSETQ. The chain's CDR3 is CASSLSSVGMADTQYF. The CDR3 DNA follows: TGCGCCAGCAGCTTGTCATCAGTGGGAATGGCGGATACGCAGTATTTT.

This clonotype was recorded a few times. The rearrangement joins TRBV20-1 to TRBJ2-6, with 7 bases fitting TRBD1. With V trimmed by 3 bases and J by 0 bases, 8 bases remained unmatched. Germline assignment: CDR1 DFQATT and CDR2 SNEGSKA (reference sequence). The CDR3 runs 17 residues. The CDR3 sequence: CSARGRQGASGANVLTF. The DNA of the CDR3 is TGCAGTGCTAGGGGCAGACAGGGCGCCTCTGGGGCCAACGTCCTGACTTTC.

CDR3 protein: CSALDPRGHTNTEAFF. In DNA, the CDR3 is TGCAGTGCCCTAGACCCCCGAGGACATACGAACACTGAAGCTTTCTTT. The chain employs TRBV20-1 and TRBJ1-1, with D tentatively TRBD1 (5 bases). Germline lookup yields CDR1 DFQATT and CDR2 SNEGSKA (reference sequence). The V end lost 6 bases, the J end lost 1 base, and 21 bases lay between the germline ends. The CDR3 runs to 16 residues.

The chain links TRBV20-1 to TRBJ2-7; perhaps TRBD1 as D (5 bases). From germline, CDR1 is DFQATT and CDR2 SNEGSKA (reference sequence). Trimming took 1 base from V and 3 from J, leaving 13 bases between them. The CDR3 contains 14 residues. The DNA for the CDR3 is TGCAGTGCTAGAGTCGCGACAGCTAACTACGAGCAGTACTTC. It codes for CSARVATANYEQYF.

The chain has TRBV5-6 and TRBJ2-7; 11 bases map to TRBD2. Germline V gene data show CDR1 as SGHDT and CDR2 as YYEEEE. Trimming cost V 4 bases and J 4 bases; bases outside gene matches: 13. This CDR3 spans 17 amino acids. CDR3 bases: TGTGCCAGCAGCCGAGAAAAGGGGACTAGCGGATGGTACGAGCAGTACTTC. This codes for CASSREKGTSGWYEQYF.

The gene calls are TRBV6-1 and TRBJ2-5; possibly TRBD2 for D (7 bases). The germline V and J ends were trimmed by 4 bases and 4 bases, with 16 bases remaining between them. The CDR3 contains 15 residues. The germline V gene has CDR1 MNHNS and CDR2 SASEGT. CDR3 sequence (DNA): TGTGCCAGCAGTGGAACAGGGAGGGGGGGAGAGACCCAGTACTTC. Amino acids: CASSGTGRGGETQYF.

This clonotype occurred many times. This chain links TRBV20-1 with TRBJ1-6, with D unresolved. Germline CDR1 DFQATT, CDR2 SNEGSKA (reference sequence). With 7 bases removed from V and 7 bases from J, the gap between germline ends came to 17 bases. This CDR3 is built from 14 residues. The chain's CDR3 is CSVTGRAVNSPLHF. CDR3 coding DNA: TGCAGTGTGACGGGGAGGGCCGTCAATTCACCCCTCCACTTT.

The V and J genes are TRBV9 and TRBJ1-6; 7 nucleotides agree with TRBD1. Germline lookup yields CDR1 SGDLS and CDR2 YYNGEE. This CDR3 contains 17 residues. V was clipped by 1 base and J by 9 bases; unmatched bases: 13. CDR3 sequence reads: CASSVSPGTDFGSPLHF. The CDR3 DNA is TGTGCCAGCAGCGTAAGTCCCGGGACAGACTTCGGTTCACCCCTCCACTTT.

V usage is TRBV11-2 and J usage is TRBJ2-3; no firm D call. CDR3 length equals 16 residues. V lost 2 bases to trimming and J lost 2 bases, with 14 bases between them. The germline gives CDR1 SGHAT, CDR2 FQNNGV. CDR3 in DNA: TGTGCCAGCAGCTTAATCGTCAGACAATTCACAGATACGCAGTATTTT. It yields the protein CASSLIVRQFTDTQYF. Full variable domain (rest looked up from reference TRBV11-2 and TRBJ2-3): EAGVAQSPRYKIIEKRQSVAFWCNPISGHATLYWYQQILGQGPKLLIQFQNNGVVDDSQLPKDRFSAERLKGVDSTLKIQPAKLEDSAVYLCASSLIVRQFTDTQYFGPGTRLTVL.

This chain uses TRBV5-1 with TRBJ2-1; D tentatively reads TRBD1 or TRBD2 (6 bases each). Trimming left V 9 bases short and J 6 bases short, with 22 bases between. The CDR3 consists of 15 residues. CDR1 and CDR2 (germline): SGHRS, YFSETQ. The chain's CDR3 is CATSRAPGASNEQFF. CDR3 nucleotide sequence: TGCGCCACTTCCCGGGCACCGGGGGCGAGCAATGAGCAGTTCTTC.

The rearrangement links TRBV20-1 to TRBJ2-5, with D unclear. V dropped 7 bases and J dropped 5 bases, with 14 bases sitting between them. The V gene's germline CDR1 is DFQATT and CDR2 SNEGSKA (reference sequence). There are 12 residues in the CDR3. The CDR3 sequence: CSGAGRMETQYF. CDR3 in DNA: TGCAGTGGGGCAGGTCGCATGGAGACCCAGTACTTC.

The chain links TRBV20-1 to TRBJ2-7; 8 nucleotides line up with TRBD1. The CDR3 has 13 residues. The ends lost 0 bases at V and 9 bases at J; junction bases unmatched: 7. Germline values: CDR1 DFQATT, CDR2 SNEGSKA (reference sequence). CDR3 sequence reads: CSAREGQVLGQYF. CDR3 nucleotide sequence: TGCAGTGCTAGAGAGGGACAGGTTCTCGGGCAGTACTTC.